The TCR beta chain under discussion was sequenced for a study of blood T cell repertoires in COVID-19 (dated by TCRdb to the early 2020s). At the level of the whole study: Samples from collaborators originated in the United States, Italy and Spain and spanned both the acute and convalescent phases of COVID-19. The material from the prospective study consisted of cDNA or gDNA derived from T cells, B-cell-depleted T cells, or PBMCs. Deeply sampled blood TCRbeta repertoires from subjects exposed to, actively infected with, or recovered from COVID-19 were included in the dataset. The repertoires were released in a freely available public database meant as a resource for research on the immune response to SARS-CoV-2. The samples were drawn from two sources: the first 160 participants of the ongoing ImmuneRACE study, and 1,200 or so subjects contributed by 6 global collaborators. Sample metadata almost always included a de-identified subject ID, COVID-19 status, age in years and sex. Where available, HLA class I and class II types were obtained from metadata supplied by the sample provider rather than from assay-based typing. Here is what the overall study found, with its caveats: How much clinical and demographic metadata was included differed by source and by participant, and the metadata was provided uncurated.

Participants in the prospective study were aged roughly 18 to 100 years, lived in 20 to 30 United States geographic areas, and enrolled through a virtual design. Cohort assignment in the prospective study relied on participant-reported clinical history from a screening survey and a study questionnaire. Recovered participants in ImmuneRACE Cohort 3 were defined by two consecutive negative NP/OP PCR tests, clearance by a healthcare professional, or resolution of symptoms. In the prospective study, whole blood, serum and a nasopharyngeal or oropharyngeal swab were collected from each participant by mobile phlebotomists. Prospective study participants could optionally give additional blood draws and questionnaires over an approximately 2-month period. Blood samples from the prospective study were shipped frozen or at room temperature prior to DNA extraction. TCRbeta CDR3 regions were amplified from genomic DNA using the immunoSEQ Assay, a bias-controlled multiplex PCR. The authors processed their data as follows. Nucleated cell counts per sample were estimated from amplification of reference gene primers within the assay. To quantify the absolute abundance of each unique TCRbeta CDR3 rearrangement, sequence reads were collapsed and filtered. Productive Simpson clonality was computed per sample as the square root of Simpson's diversity index over productive rearrangements. The immuneACCESS repertoire file appears here via TCRdb, limited to in-frame rearrangements. These files lack a portion of the clones; in checked studies, under half of the deficit traces to unresolved V genes, and the cause of the others is not known. V, J and clone size are taken as reported in that table, and D and trimming were inferred from the DNA itself. This sample is represented by 150,000 to 200,000 clones; roughly 84% of them were singletons. The ten biggest clones cover around 6.5% of the sample.

The CDR3 has 16 amino acids, counting the end cysteine and phenylalanine. Only the CDR3 DNA is retained, 48 bases long and in frame from the first base. For CDR1 and CDR2, the germline V gene (reference sequence) lists LGHDT and YNNKEL. The germline ends are 12 bases apart after V is trimmed by 1 base and J by 0 bases. As regards this clone: Its antigen is still unknown. No clone much larger than this one lies a single base away; base qualities are absent.

The chain was built from TRBV3-1 (or the pseudogene TRBV3-2) and TRBJ2-5; TRBD2 is perhaps the D gene, given 5 matching bases. The receptor's source is a woman in her 50s who had recovered from COVID-19. The sequencing input was PBMCs or T cells enriched from blood (not recorded which). CDR3 reads: CASSQGRDGYQETQYF. The DNA is TGTGCCAGCAGCCAAGGTCGGGATGGGTACCAAGAGACCCAGTACTTC.